By frequency in the sample, the clone carrying this T cell receptor (beta chain) is medium-sized. Antigen specificity is unknown. The source of the sample is a study of radiotherapy plus CTLA-4 blockade in lung cancer. Study summary: Roughly 17% of enrolled patients responded objectively, and approximately 30% had disease control.

Clones were read by immunoSEQ multiplex PCR, and TCRdb kept only the in-frame ones, dropping some. The sample carries about 90,000 clones, about three quarters recorded once. Study outcomes and limitations: In blood, after radiotherapy plus ipilimumab, tumor-derived TCR clones expanded. The best prediction of response reportedly came from early blood T cell clone dynamics, with interferon-beta.

With ipilimumab providing CTLA-4 blockade, focal radiation was administered to patients who had chemo-refractory metastatic non-small-cell lung cancer. Sequenced material: peripheral blood, taken from a patient treated with radiotherapy plus ipilimumab. The receptor comes from a human donor with non-small cell lung cancer that progressed on radiotherapy plus ipilimumab.

The CDR3 here is CSATNVYEQYF. For the CDR3, the DNA is TGCAGTGCTACCAACGTCTACGAGCAGTACTTC. V is TRBV20-1 and J is TRBJ2-7; unclear D gene. Trimming pared 4 bases from V and 3 bases from J, leaving 7 bases between. The V gene's germline CDR1 is DFQATT and CDR2 SNEGSKA (reference sequence). The CDR3 runs 11 residues.